Shown below are 20 T cell receptor beta chains from a single sample sequenced in a study of regulatory T cells in long-lasting Graves disease. Relying on iRepertoire HTBI primers and Arm-PCR of CDR3 regions, the team built TCR beta libraries. TCRdb recomputed calls from the multiplex PCR reads with MiXCR, one row per CDR3 protein. In the table there are 350,000 to 400,000 distinct CDR3 sequences, 15% to 18% of which are singletons. The time point was: newly diagnosed GD, antithyroid drugs for less than 3 months. PBMCs were the source of the RNA used for TCR sequencing. The starting material was peripheral blood mononuclear cells (PBMCs), obtained at new diagnosis, from a patient treated with antithyroid drugs. These TCRs come from a female donor with Graves disease.

There are many counts of this clonotype. The chain is built from TRBV10-3 and TRBJ2-3; 10 nucleotides align to TRBD2. V was pared by 8 bases and J by 1 base, with 3 bases of the junction left unmatched. The CDR3 spans 14 residues. Germline lookup yields CDR1 ENHRY and CDR2 SYGVKD. The CDR3 DNA reads TGTGCCATCGGACTAGCGGAGCGCACAGATACGCAGTATTTT. It specifies CAIGLAERTDTQYF.

This clonotype was counted many times. J is TRBJ1-1 and V is TRBV3-1, with D maybe TRBD1 (6 bases). The CDR3 is made up of 13 amino acids. The V gene lost 3 bases and the J gene lost 4 bases, with 9 bases spanning the gap. Germline V gene data show CDR1 as LGHDT and CDR2 as YNNKEL (reference sequence). The CDR3 sequence is CASSQGAVTEAFF. The DNA of the CDR3 is TGTGCCAGCAGCCAGGGGGCAGTCACTGAAGCTTTCTTT.

This clonotype was observed a handful of times. This sequence joins TRBV12-3 or TRBV12-4 and TRBJ2-5, with 10 bases identical to TRBD2. This CDR3 comprises 18 residues. Germline trimming cut 5 bases from V and 1 base from J; bases unmatched to any gene: 13. The CDR3: CASSPVEVLAGLQETQYF. CDR3 DNA: TGTGCCAGCAGTCCTGTGGAAGTACTAGCGGGGCTCCAAGAGACCCAGTACTTC.

This sequence joins TRBV29-1 and TRBJ2-7; D is possibly TRBD1 or TRBD2 (5 bases each). CDR1 is SQVTM, CDR2 ANQGSEA, per germline. The ends were cut back, 7 bases at V and 0 bases at J, with 13 bases in the middle. This CDR3 is built from 13 residues. The CDR3, as DNA: TGCAGCGCCCAGGGACGAAGCTCCTACGAGCAGTACTTC. Translating it yields CSAQGRSSYEQYF.

The CDR3 coding sequence is TGCGCCAGCAGCCAAGATCTCCCTCCAGGGGGCTATGGCTACACCTTC. It codes for CASSQDLPPGGYGYTF. The chain uses TRBV4-1 and TRBJ1-2; 7 nucleotides align to TRBD1. V lost 0 bases to trimming and J lost 4 bases; unmatched junction nucleotides: 8. Germline CDR1 reads MGHRA; CDR2 reads YSYEKL. CDR3 length: 16 residues.

This clonotype was detected many times. The chain has TRBV15 and TRBJ2-3, with 14 bases matching TRBD2. The germline gives CDR1 LNHNV, CDR2 YYDKDF (reference sequence). The ends lost 5 bases at V and 4 bases at J; junction bases unmatched: 8. The CDR3 totals 17 residues. The DNA of the CDR3 is TGTGCCACCAGCCGCCTCGCGACTAGCGGGGGGGCAGATACGCAGTATTTT. This codes for CATSRLATSGGADTQYF.

The sample holds many counts of this clonotype. The V call is TRBV29-1, the J call TRBJ1-4; D unresolved. CDR3 length: 10 amino acids. Trimming took 6 bases from V and 8 from J, leaving 7 bases between them. Germline V gene lookup returns CDR1 SQVTM and CDR2 ANQGSEA. CDR3 coding DNA: TGCAGCGTACGAGGGGAAAAACTGTTTTTT. Translating gives CSVRGEKLFF.

At least ten counts were recorded for this clonotype. The chain joins TRBV12-5 to TRBJ2-1, with TRBD2 matching over 10 bases. The CDR3 has 18 residues. Looked up from germline, CDR1 is LGHNT and CDR2 is FRNRAP. The junction had 14 bases not matched to a gene; V was cut back by 5 bases and J by 4 bases. The CDR3 coding sequence is TGTGCTAGTGGTCCCCCCCAATCGGGACTAGCGCCTTACAATGAGCAGTTCTTC. This sequence encodes CASGPPQSGLAPYNEQFF.

This clonotype was counted at least ten times. The CDR3 loop reads CSARVTGEETQYF. The CDR3, as DNA: TGCAGTGCTAGAGTAACGGGGGAAGAGACCCAGTACTTC. The V call is TRBV20-1, the J call TRBJ2-5; D may be TRBD2 (6 bases). The CDR3 length is 13 residues. Germline V gene sequence: CDR1 DFQATT, CDR2 SNEGSKA (reference sequence). V dropped 1 base and J dropped 3 bases, with 9 bases sitting between them.

This clonotype was seen repeatedly, ten times or more. This chain connects TRBV7-9 to TRBJ1-4, with 12 bases identical to TRBD1. Per the germline V gene, CDR1 is SEHNR and CDR2 is FQNEAQ (reference sequence). The CDR3 spans 14 residues. The trim removed 5 bases at V and 8 bases at J, leaving 3 bases unmatched. The chain's CDR3 is CASSVGTGGEKLFF. For the CDR3, the DNA is TGTGCCAGCAGCGTCGGGACAGGGGGCGAAAAACTGTTTTTT.

The sample holds many counts of this clonotype. The chain is built from TRBV5-6 and TRBJ1-2; D is unresolved. Trimming took 3 bases from V and 4 from J, leaving 7 bases between them. The CDR3 sequence is 12 residues long. The germline gives CDR1 SGHDT, CDR2 YYEEEE. This CDR3 reads CASSSSSYGYTF. Written as DNA, the CDR3 is TGTGCCAGCAGCTCGAGCAGCTATGGCTACACCTTC. Based on the CDR3 plus reference TRBV5-6 and TRBJ1-2, the full variable domain is DAGVTQSPTHLIKTRGQQVTLRCSPKSGHDTVSWYQQALGQGPQFIFQYYEEEERQRGNFPDRFSGHQFPNYSSELNVNALLLGDSALYLCASSSSSYGYTFGSGTRLTVV.

This clonotype was observed at least ten times. The chain is built from TRBV19 and TRBJ1-1; 12 bases are shared with TRBD1. Germline V gives CDR1 LNHDA, CDR2 SQIVND (reference sequence). The CDR3 is made up of 16 amino acids. Losses at the gene ends were 5 bases for V and 6 bases for J; bases not matched to a gene: 10. DNA of the CDR3: TGTGCCAGTAGTCTTAATGCGGGACAGGGGGCCCCTGAAGCTTTCTTT. It yields the protein CASSLNAGQGAPEAFF.

This clonotype was detected ten times or more. The chain couples TRBV11-1 to TRBJ1-6; D is uncertain. The CDR3 length is 13 residues. CDR1 and CDR2 (germline): SGHAT, FQDESV (reference sequence). V lost 4 bases to trimming and J lost 8 bases, with 9 bases between them. The CDR3 here is CASSWGVHSPLHF. The DNA of the CDR3 is TGTGCCAGCAGCTGGGGAGTGCATTCACCCCTCCACTTT.

This clonotype was seen many times. The rearrangement links TRBV10-3 to TRBJ2-3, with D perhaps assigned TRBD1 or TRBD2 (6 bases each). The CDR3 has 15 amino acids. Deletions cut 3 bases from V and 6 bases from J, with 16 bases between. CDR1 and CDR2 (germline): ENHRY, SYGVKD. CDR3 sequence (DNA): TGTGCCATCAGTGACGTCGGAGGGGGTCGGGATACGCAGTATTTT. Translating gives CAISDVGGGRDTQYF.

This clonotype was counted between two and nine times. The chain joins TRBV6-2 or TRBV6-3 to TRBJ2-7; maybe TRBD1 (6 bases). Germline CDR1 and CDR2: MNHEY and SVGEGT. V dropped 5 bases and J dropped 2 bases, with 16 bases sitting between them. The CDR3 sequence is 15 residues long. DNA for the CDR3: TGTGCCAGCAGTAAAGATCAGGGGTTGGCCTACGAGCAGTACTTC. This sequence encodes CASSKDQGLAYEQYF.

This chain uses TRBV12-3 or TRBV12-4 with TRBJ2-1; D unclear. The CDR3 totals 18 residues. Trimming took 6 bases from V and 1 from J, leaving 22 bases between them. The DNA of the CDR3 is TGTGCCAGCAGCCAGGCGTCTCCCGCCCACCTGTCCTACAATGAGCAGTTCTTC. As protein: CASSQASPAHLSYNEQFF.

The rearrangement links TRBV7-6 to TRBJ2-1, with D hard to call. This CDR3 has 14 amino acids. Trimming left V 4 bases short and J 9 bases short, with 16 bases between. Germline-derived CDR1 and CDR2 are SGHVS and FNYEAQ. The CDR3 loop is CASSSDGPRFEQFF. Here the CDR3 DNA reads TGTGCCAGCAGCTCGGACGGTCCGCGTTTTGAGCAGTTCTTC.

Concerning this clonotype itself: The conserved final phenylalanine or tryptophan is absent from the CDR3, which likely points to a read error. The gene calls are TRBV6-1 and TRBJ2-5; D possibly matches TRBD1 or TRBD2 (5 bases each). This CDR3 has 14 residues. V lost 6 bases, J lost 1 base, and 12 bases lay in between. Per the germline V gene, CDR1 is MNHNS and CDR2 is SASEGT. Here the CDR3 DNA reads TGTGCCAGCAGAACGTCAGGGACCCAAGAGACCCAGTACCTC. Protein product: CASRTSGTQETQYL.

This clonotype was counted at least ten times. The chain employs TRBV5-1 and TRBJ1-1; weak D call: TRBD1 (5 bases). Trimming took 0 bases from V and 3 from J, leaving 9 bases between them. The germline V gene has CDR1 SGHRS and CDR2 YFSETQ. The CDR3 runs to 14 residues. In nucleotides, the CDR3 is TGCGCCAGCAGCTTGGGGGGGGACTACACTGAAGCTTTCTTT. Protein sequence: CASSLGGDYTEAFF.

The V call is TRBV27, the J call TRBJ2-7, with 8 bases that match TRBD1. Germline-derived CDR1 and CDR2 are MNHEY and SMNVEV (reference sequence). CDR3 length equals 13 residues. V was clipped by 5 bases and J by 5 bases; unmatched bases: 5. In DNA form, the CDR3 reads TGTGCCAGCAGTGACAGGGGTATAAACGAGCAGTACTTC. Protein: CASSDRGINEQYF.